These T cell receptor beta chains were read from a single sample in a study of vaccination and CD4 T cells after COVID-19. Via MiXCR, TCRdb re-called the PCR reads, giving one row per CDR3 protein. The sample includes 20,000 or so distinct CDR3 sequences, 26% seen only once; the top ten take about a tenth. Antigen specificity for these receptors is unknown. The sequencing input was cultured CD4+ T cells from blood. The source is a human donor with COVID-19. CDR3s include the opening cysteine and the closing phenylalanine or tryptophan. Each record gives: V gene, clone size, D gene, J gene, CDR3 protein, CDR3 DNA. The D gene is left open where the match is weak. For some rows the clone size is stated as once, few or many, or as a class when expanded; others skip it.

V gene: TRBV5-1; clone size: NA; D gene: NA; J gene: TRBJ2-5; CDR3 protein: CASSRGGEETQYF; CDR3 DNA: TGCGCCAGCAGCCGTGGGGGAGAGGAGACCCAGTACTTC
V gene: TRBV20-1; clone size: NA; D gene: NA; J gene: TRBJ2-3; CDR3 protein: CSASGGNTDTQYF; CDR3 DNA: TGCAGTGCTAGTGGGGGGAACACAGATACGCAGTATTTT
V gene: TRBV15; clone size: medium-sized; D gene: NA; J gene: TRBJ1-5; CDR3 protein: CATSRDIQPQHF; CDR3 DNA: TGTGCCACCAGCAGAGACATCCAGCCCCAGCATTTT
V gene: TRBV7-3; clone size: NA; D gene: NA; J gene: TRBJ1-1; CDR3 protein: CASSAQGTQPLNTEAFF; CDR3 DNA: TGTGCCAGCAGCGCACAGGGTACCCAACCTTTGAACACTGAAGCTTTCTTT
V gene: TRBV18; clone size: NA; D gene: TRBD1; J gene: TRBJ1-6; CDR3 protein: CASRPGTENSPLHF; CDR3 DNA: TGTGCCAGCCGACCCGGGACAGAGAATTCACCCCTCCACTTT
V gene: TRBV19; clone size: NA; D gene: TRBD2; J gene: TRBJ2-3; CDR3 protein: CASSWPSGGAGRTDTQYF; CDR3 DNA: TGTGCCAGTAGTTGGCCTAGCGGGGGGGCCGGTAGAACAGATACGCAGTATTTT
V gene: TRBV20-1; clone size: medium-sized; D gene: NA; J gene: TRBJ2-4; CDR3 protein: CSASMKQGRENIQYF; CDR3 DNA: TGCAGTGCTAGCATGAAACAGGGTCGCGAAAACATTCAGTACTTC
V gene: TRBV5-4; clone size: few; D gene: NA; J gene: TRBJ1-6; CDR3 protein: CASSLVRRSQNSPLHF; CDR3 DNA: TGTGCCAGCAGCTTGGTTCGCCGGTCCCAGAATTCACCCCTCCACTTT
V gene: TRBV30; clone size: NA; D gene: NA; J gene: TRBJ1-1; CDR3 protein: CAWSRRNTEAFF; CDR3 DNA: TGTGCCTGGAGCAGGCGGAACACTGAAGCTTTCTTT
V gene: TRBV27; clone size: few; D gene: NA; J gene: TRBJ1-5; CDR3 protein: CASSFYSRAGNQPQHF; CDR3 DNA: TGTGCCAGCAGTTTTTATTCCAGGGCCGGCAATCAGCCCCAGCATTTT
V gene: TRBV30; clone size: NA; D gene: NA; J gene: TRBJ1-2; CDR3 protein: CAWSVSDDYGYTF; CDR3 DNA: TGTGCCTGGAGTGTGTCAGACGACTATGGCTACACCTTC
V gene: TRBV4-1; clone size: NA; D gene: NA; J gene: TRBJ1-2; CDR3 protein: CASSQEDGWDGYTF; CDR3 DNA: TGCGCCAGCAGCCAAGAGGATGGGTGGGATGGCTACACCTTC
V gene: TRBV20-1; clone size: few; D gene: NA; J gene: TRBJ2-1; CDR3 protein: CSARDRGVGNEQFF; CDR3 DNA: TGCAGTGCTAGAGATCGGGGTGTGGGGAATGAGCAGTTCTTC
V gene: TRBV5-4; clone size: NA; D gene: TRBD1; J gene: TRBJ2-7; CDR3 protein: CASSLWDRVHEQYF; CDR3 DNA: TGTGCCAGCAGCTTGTGGGACAGGGTCCACGAGCAGTACTTC
V gene: TRBV12-5; clone size: NA; D gene: NA; J gene: TRBJ1-2; CDR3 protein: CASGLGGVSSYGYTF; CDR3 DNA: TGTGCTAGTGGTCTTGGGGGGGTCTCATCTTATGGCTACACCTTC
V gene: TRBV7-9; clone size: NA; D gene: NA; J gene: TRBJ1-1; CDR3 protein: CASSLETGHTEAFF; CDR3 DNA: TGTGCCAGCAGCTTAGAAACAGGGCACACTGAAGCTTTCTTT
V gene: TRBV6-5; clone size: few; D gene: NA; J gene: TRBJ2-6; CDR3 protein: CASSYYPDSRYSGANVLTF; CDR3 DNA: TGTGCCAGCAGTTACTACCCCGACAGCCGCTATTCTGGGGCCAACGTCCTGACTTTC
V gene: TRBV20-1; clone size: few; D gene: TRBD2; J gene: TRBJ2-3; CDR3 protein: CSAASGGRRDTQYF; CDR3 DNA: TGCAGTGCTGCCTCGGGGGGGCGAAGAGATACGCAGTATTTT
V gene: TRBV7-2; clone size: NA; D gene: NA; J gene: TRBJ1-6; CDR3 protein: CASSLGFTPPLHF; CDR3 DNA: TGTGCCAGCAGCTTAGGGTTTACTCCACCCCTCCACTTT
V gene: TRBV5-5; clone size: few; D gene: NA; J gene: TRBJ1-1; CDR3 protein: CASSSAWGLENTEAFF; CDR3 DNA: TGTGCCAGCAGTTCGGCCTGGGGGCTCGAGAACACTGAAGCTTTCTTT
V gene: TRBV7-2; clone size: NA; D gene: NA; J gene: TRBJ2-5; CDR3 protein: CASSLWRGSEETQYF; CDR3 DNA: TGTGCCAGCAGCTTGTGGCGGGGCTCTGAAGAGACCCAGTACTTC
V gene: TRBV28; clone size: NA; D gene: TRBD1; J gene: TRBJ1-1; CDR3 protein: CASSSGTGALNTEAFF; CDR3 DNA: TGTGCCAGCAGTTCCGGGACAGGGGCGCTGAACACTGAAGCTTTCTTT
V gene: TRBV4-2; clone size: NA; D gene: NA; J gene: TRBJ2-1; CDR3 protein: CASSQDYSDRYNEQFF; CDR3 DNA: TGTGCCAGCAGCCAGGATTACTCAGACCGCTACAATGAGCAGTTCTTC
V gene: TRBV10-1; clone size: few; D gene: NA; J gene: TRBJ2-2; CDR3 protein: CASRDTRANTGELFF; CDR3 DNA: TGCGCCAGCAGGGATACCAGGGCAAACACCGGGGAGCTGTTTTTT
V gene: TRBV2; clone size: NA; D gene: TRBD1; J gene: TRBJ1-1; CDR3 protein: CASSERAGGRDTEAFF; CDR3 DNA: TGTGCCAGCAGTGAGAGAGCAGGGGGCAGGGACACTGAAGCTTTCTTT
V gene: TRBV19; clone size: NA; D gene: TRBD1; J gene: TRBJ1-2; CDR3 protein: CASISGGRGGYTF; CDR3 DNA: TGTGCCAGTATCTCAGGGGGTAGAGGTGGCTACACCTTC
V gene: TRBV20-1; clone size: few; D gene: NA; J gene: TRBJ2-3; CDR3 protein: CSAGDWMSTDTQYF; CDR3 DNA: TGCAGTGCAGGGGACTGGATGAGCACAGATACGCAGTATTTT
V gene: TRBV20-1; clone size: few; D gene: TRBD1; J gene: TRBJ1-2; CDR3 protein: CSARTNTGGRSGYTF; CDR3 DNA: TGCAGTGCCAGAACAAACACAGGGGGCCGGAGTGGCTACACCTTC
V gene: TRBV10-1; clone size: NA; D gene: NA; J gene: TRBJ2-1; CDR3 protein: CASSEWAGAGAEQFF; CDR3 DNA: TGCGCCAGCAGTGAGTGGGCTGGGGCGGGCGCTGAGCAGTTCTTC
V gene: TRBV10-1; clone size: NA; D gene: NA; J gene: TRBJ2-5; CDR3 protein: CASSVGGAGKETQYF; CDR3 DNA: TGCGCCAGCAGTGTCGGTGGGGCGGGTAAAGAGACCCAGTACTTC
V gene: TRBV2; clone size: NA; D gene: TRBD1; J gene: TRBJ1-6; CDR3 protein: CASGLARGPAPLHF; CDR3 DNA: TGTGCCAGCGGGTTGGCCAGGGGGCCGGCACCCCTCCACTTT
V gene: TRBV12-3/TRBV12-4; clone size: NA; D gene: TRBD1; J gene: TRBJ1-3; CDR3 protein: CASRRTGTGNTIYF; CDR3 DNA: TGTGCCAGCAGACGGACAGGGACTGGAAACACCATATATTTT
V gene: TRBV5-1; clone size: NA; D gene: NA; J gene: TRBJ2-7; CDR3 protein: CASSLARGPEQYF; CDR3 DNA: TGCGCCAGCAGCTTGGCCCGGGGACCCGAGCAGTACTTC
V gene: TRBV6-5; clone size: NA; D gene: TRBD2; J gene: TRBJ2-2; CDR3 protein: CASSYSGLAGDTNTGELFF; CDR3 DNA: TGTGCCAGCAGTTACTCTGGACTAGCGGGGGATACGAACACCGGGGAGCTGTTTTTT
V gene: TRBV5-1; clone size: NA; D gene: NA; J gene: TRBJ2-3; CDR3 protein: CASSLTGEDTQYF; CDR3 DNA: TGCGCCAGCAGCTTGACGGGGGAGGATACGCAGTATTTT
V gene: TRBV6-1; clone size: NA; D gene: TRBD1; J gene: TRBJ2-2; CDR3 protein: CASELTGTGFTGELFF; CDR3 DNA: TGTGCCAGCGAGCTTACCGGGACAGGGTTCACCGGGGAGCTGTTTTTT
V gene: TRBV12-3/TRBV12-4; clone size: NA; D gene: NA; J gene: TRBJ1-1; CDR3 protein: CASLDTWAGERAFF; CDR3 DNA: TGTGCCAGCTTAGACACTTGGGCGGGCGAGAGGGCTTTCTTT
V gene: TRBV9; clone size: few; D gene: NA; J gene: TRBJ2-2; CDR3 protein: CASSVTGDRGSGELFF; CDR3 DNA: TGTGCCAGCAGCGTAACGGGGGATAGGGGCTCCGGGGAGCTGTTTTTT
V gene: TRBV11-2; clone size: NA; D gene: NA; J gene: TRBJ1-4; CDR3 protein: CASSPLSLWEKLFF; CDR3 DNA: TGTGCCAGCAGCCCCCTCTCATTGTGGGAAAAACTGTTTTTT
V gene: TRBV15; clone size: medium-sized; D gene: TRBD1; J gene: TRBJ1-5; CDR3 protein: CATSTTDRGPGQPQHF; CDR3 DNA: TGTGCCACCAGCACGACGGACAGGGGGCCAGGTCAGCCCCAGCATTTT
V gene: TRBV27; clone size: NA; D gene: NA; J gene: TRBJ1-1; CDR3 protein: CASSLSNMNTEAFF; CDR3 DNA: TGTGCCAGCAGTTTATCGAATATGAACACTGAAGCTTTCTTT
V gene: TRBV20-1; clone size: medium-sized; D gene: TRBD1; J gene: TRBJ1-5; CDR3 protein: CSAMLQGGMDQPQHF; CDR3 DNA: TGCAGTGCTATGTTACAGGGGGGGATGGATCAGCCCCAGCATTTT
V gene: TRBV7-9; clone size: NA; D gene: TRBD1; J gene: TRBJ1-2; CDR3 protein: CASSLGDRGYGYTF; CDR3 DNA: TGTGCCAGCAGCTTAGGTGACAGGGGCTATGGCTACACCTTC
V gene: TRBV6-5; clone size: few; D gene: NA; J gene: TRBJ1-2; CDR3 protein: CASSYTGQANYGYTF; CDR3 DNA: TGTGCCAGCAGTTACACAGGACAAGCTAACTATGGCTACACCTTC
V gene: TRBV15; clone size: medium-sized; D gene: NA; J gene: TRBJ1-3; CDR3 protein: CATRPWTDGNTIYF; CDR3 DNA: TGTGCCACCAGACCATGGACGGATGGAAACACCATATATTTT
V gene: TRBV5-6; clone size: NA; D gene: NA; J gene: TRBJ1-6; CDR3 protein: CASSLGSFKTLNSPLHF; CDR3 DNA: TGTGCCAGCAGCTTGGGGTCTTTTAAGACCCTAAATTCACCCCTCCACTTT
V gene: TRBV28; clone size: few; D gene: NA; J gene: TRBJ2-7; CDR3 protein: CASTSRGPYEQYF; CDR3 DNA: TGTGCCAGCACCTCCCGAGGCCCGTACGAGCAGTACTTC
V gene: TRBV27; clone size: NA; D gene: NA; J gene: TRBJ1-4; CDR3 protein: CASSMSQGNEKLFF; CDR3 DNA: TGTGCCAGCAGTATGTCGCAGGGCAATGAAAAACTGTTTTTT
V gene: TRBV19; clone size: few; D gene: NA; J gene: TRBJ1-5; CDR3 protein: CASSIGWERTLGNQPQHF; CDR3 DNA: TGTGCCAGTAGTATCGGATGGGAAAGGACTCTCGGCAATCAGCCCCAGCATTTT